The present T cell receptor (beta chain) was sequenced within a study of T-cell memory formation after mild COVID-19. V dropped 3 bases and J dropped 0; count of bases not matched to a gene: 4. CDR1 and CDR2 from the germline V gene are SGHTA and FQGTGA. The CDR3 consists of 15 residues. Study-level points and caveats: CD4+ contracting clones were mainly CM and EM; CD8+ ones, EMRA. CD4/CD8 balance characterized clones contracting day 15 to 85, and CD4+ skew characterized later expanders.

With constant-segment primers, 5'RACE yielded cDNA libraries of TCR alpha and TCR beta that carried sample barcodes and UMIs. MiXCR was run by TCRdb on the 5' RACE reads, yielding one entry per CDR3 protein. The sample includes about 14,000 distinct CDR3 sequences, roughly 19% seen only once; the top ten take about half. There are many counts of this clonotype. What it recognizes is unknown. This TCR was recovered from an adult woman who had mild COVID-19 (a few samples of this study predate the infection). Cell type and time point are not known. The sequencing input was PBMCs or a T cell subset sorted from them (not recorded which). The V and J genes are TRBV7-3 and TRBJ2-7; TRBD1 matches at 8 bases. CDR3 sequence reads: CASSLDRESSYEQYF. CDR3 bases: TGTGCCAGCAGCTTGGACAGGGAAAGCTCCTACGAGCAGTACTTC.